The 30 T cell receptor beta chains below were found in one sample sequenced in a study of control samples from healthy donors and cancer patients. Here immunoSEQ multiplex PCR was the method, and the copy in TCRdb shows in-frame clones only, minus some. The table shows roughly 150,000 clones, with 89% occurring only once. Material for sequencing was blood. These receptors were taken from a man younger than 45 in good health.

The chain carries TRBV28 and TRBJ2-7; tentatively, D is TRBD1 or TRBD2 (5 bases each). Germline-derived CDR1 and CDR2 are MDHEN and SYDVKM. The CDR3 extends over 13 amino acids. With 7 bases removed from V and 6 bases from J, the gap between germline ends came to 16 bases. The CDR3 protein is CASMRGSTGEQYF. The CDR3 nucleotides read TGTGCCAGCATGAGGGGTTCAACGGGCGAGCAGTACTTC.

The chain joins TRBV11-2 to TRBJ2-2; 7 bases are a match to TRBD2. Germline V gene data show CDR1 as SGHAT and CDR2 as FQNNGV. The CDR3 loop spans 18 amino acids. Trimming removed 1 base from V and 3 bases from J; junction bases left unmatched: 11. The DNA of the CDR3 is TGTGCCAGCAGCTTAGGGGAGGGCTGGCAGCTGGACACCGGGGAGCTGTTTTTT. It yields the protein CASSLGEGWQLDTGELFF. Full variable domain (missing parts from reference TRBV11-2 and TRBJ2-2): EAGVAQSPRYKIIEKRQSVAFWCNPISGHATLYWYQQILGQGPKLLIQFQNNGVVDDSQLPKDRFSAERLKGVDSTLKIQPAKLEDSAVYLCASSLGEGWQLDTGELFFGEGSRLTVL.

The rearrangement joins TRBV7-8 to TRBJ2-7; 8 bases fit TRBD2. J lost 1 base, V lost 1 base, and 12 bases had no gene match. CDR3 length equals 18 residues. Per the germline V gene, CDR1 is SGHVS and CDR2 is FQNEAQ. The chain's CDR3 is CASSLGGGRGAGSYEQYF. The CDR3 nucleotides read TGTGCCAGCAGCTTAGGAGGGGGGCGGGGGGCTGGATCCTACGAGCAGTACTTC.

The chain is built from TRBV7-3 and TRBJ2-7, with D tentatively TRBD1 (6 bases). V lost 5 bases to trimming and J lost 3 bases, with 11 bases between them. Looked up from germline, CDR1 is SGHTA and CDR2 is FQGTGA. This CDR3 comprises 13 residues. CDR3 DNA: TGTGCCAGCAGCCCGGGACATCTCTACGAGCAGTACTTC. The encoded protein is CASSPGHLYEQYF.

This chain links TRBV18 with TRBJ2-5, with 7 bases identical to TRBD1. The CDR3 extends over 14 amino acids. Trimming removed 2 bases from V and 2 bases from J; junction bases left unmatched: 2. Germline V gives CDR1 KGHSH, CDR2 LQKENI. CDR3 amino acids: CASSPGTAQETQYF. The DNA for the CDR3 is TGTGCCAGCTCACCAGGGACAGCGCAAGAGACCCAGTACTTC.

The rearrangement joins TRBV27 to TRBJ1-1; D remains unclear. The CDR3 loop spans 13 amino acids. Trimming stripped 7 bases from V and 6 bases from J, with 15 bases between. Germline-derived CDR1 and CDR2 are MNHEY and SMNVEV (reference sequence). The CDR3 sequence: CASKGNRVAEAFF. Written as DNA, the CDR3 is TGTGCCAGCAAGGGAAATAGGGTGGCTGAAGCTTTCTTT.

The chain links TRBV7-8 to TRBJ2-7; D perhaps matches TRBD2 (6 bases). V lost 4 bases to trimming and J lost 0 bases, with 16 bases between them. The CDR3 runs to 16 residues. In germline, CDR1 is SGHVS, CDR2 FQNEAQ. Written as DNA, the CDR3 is TGTGCCAGCAGCTCCGACTATAGCGGAGGCTCCTACGAGCAGTACTTC. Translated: CASSSDYSGGSYEQYF.

The CDR3 DNA reads as TGTGCCAGCAGTTCCGGGACAGGGACTGAAAAACTGTTTTTT. Translated, it gives CASSSGTGTEKLFF. The chain joins TRBV6-5 to TRBJ1-4, with 9 bases matching TRBD1. V was pared by 4 bases and J by 7 bases, with 4 bases of the junction left unmatched. The CDR3 has 14 amino acids. Germline V lookup: CDR1 MNHEY, CDR2 SVGAGI.

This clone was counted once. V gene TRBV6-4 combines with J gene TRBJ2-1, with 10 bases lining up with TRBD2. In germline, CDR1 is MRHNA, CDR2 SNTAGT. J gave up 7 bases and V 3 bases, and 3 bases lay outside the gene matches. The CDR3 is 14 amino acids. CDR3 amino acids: CASSEEGLANEQFF. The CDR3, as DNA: TGTGCCAGCAGTGAGGAGGGACTAGCGAATGAGCAGTTCTTC.

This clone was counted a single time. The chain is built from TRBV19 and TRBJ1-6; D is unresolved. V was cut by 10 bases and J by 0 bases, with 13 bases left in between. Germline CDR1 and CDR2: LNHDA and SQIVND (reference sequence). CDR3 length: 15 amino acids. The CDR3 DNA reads TGTGCCACCAGACCCCCGAGCTCCTATAATTCACCCCTCCACTTT. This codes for CATRPPSSYNSPLHF.

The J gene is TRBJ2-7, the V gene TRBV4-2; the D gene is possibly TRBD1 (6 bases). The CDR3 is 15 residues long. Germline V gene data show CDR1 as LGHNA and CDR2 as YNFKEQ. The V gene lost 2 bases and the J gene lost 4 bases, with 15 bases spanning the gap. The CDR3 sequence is CASSQSPSQGYEQYF. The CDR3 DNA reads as TGTGCCAGCAGCCAAAGTCCATCTCAGGGGTACGAGCAGTACTTC.

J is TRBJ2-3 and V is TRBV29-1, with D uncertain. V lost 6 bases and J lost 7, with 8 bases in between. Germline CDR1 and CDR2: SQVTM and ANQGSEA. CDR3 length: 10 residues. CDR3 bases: TGCAGCGTACAACAAAATACGCAGTATTTT. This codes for CSVQQNTQYF.

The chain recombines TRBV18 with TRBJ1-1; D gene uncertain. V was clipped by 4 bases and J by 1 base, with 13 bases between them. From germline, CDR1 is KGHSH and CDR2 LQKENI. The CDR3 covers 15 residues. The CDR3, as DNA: TGTGCCAGCTCACGTCTGGGGAAATCGAACACTGAAGCTTTCTTT. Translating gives CASSRLGKSNTEAFF.

The CDR3 reads CATSDSGSGGHTEAFF. Here the CDR3 DNA reads TGTGCCACCAGTGATTCGGGGTCGGGGGGGCACACTGAAGCTTTCTTT. The chain recombines TRBV24-1 with TRBJ1-1; perhaps TRBD1 as D (6 bases). Trimming removed 2 bases at V and 3 bases at J, with 15 bases between. Germline V CDR1 and CDR2: KGHDR, SFDVKD. This CDR3 comprises 16 residues.

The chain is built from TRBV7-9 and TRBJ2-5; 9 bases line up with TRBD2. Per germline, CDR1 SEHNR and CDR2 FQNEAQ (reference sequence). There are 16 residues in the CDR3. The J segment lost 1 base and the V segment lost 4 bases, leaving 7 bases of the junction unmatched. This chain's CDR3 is CASSSQTSGPQETQYF. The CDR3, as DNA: TGTGCCAGCAGCTCCCAGACTAGCGGACCCCAAGAGACCCAGTACTTC.

The CDR3: CASSFRSSGEQFF. The CDR3, as DNA: TGTGCCAGCAGTTTCCGTTCCTCGGGGGAGCAGTTCTTC. V gene TRBV12-3 or TRBV12-4 combines with J gene TRBJ2-1; perhaps TRBD2 as D (5 bases). This CDR3 spans 13 amino acids. The V end lost 3 bases, the J end lost 10 bases, and 13 bases lay between the germline ends.

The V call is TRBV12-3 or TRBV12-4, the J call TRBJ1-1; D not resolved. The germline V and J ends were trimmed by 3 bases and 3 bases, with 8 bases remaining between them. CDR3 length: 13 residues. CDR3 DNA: TGTGCCAGCAGTTTGGGTGGGGACACTGAAGCTTTCTTT. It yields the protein CASSLGGDTEAFF.

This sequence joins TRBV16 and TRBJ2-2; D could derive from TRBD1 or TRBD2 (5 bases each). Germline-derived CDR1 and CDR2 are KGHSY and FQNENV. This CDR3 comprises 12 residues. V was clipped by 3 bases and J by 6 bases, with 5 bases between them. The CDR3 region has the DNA TGTGCCAGCAGCCAGGGGGCCGGGGAGCTGTTTTTT. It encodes CASSQGAGELFF.

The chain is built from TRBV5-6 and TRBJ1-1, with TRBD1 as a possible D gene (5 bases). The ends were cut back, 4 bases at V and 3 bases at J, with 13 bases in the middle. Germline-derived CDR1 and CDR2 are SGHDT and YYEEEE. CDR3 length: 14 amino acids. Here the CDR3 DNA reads TGTGCCAGCAGCCGTAGGGGCCTTGACACTGAAGCTTTCTTT. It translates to CASSRRGLDTEAFF. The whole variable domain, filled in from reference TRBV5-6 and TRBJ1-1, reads DAGVTQSPTHLIKTRGQQVTLRCSPKSGHDTVSWYQQALGQGPQFIFQYYEEEERQRGNFPDRFSGHQFPNYSSELNVNALLLGDSALYLCASSRRGLDTEAFFGQGTRLTVV.

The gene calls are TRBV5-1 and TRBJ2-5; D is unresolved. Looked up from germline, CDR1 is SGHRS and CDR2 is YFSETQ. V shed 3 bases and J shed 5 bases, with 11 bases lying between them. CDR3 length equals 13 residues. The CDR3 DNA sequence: TGCGCCAGCAGCTCAATGGTGGGCGAGACCCAGTACTTC. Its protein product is CASSSMVGETQYF.

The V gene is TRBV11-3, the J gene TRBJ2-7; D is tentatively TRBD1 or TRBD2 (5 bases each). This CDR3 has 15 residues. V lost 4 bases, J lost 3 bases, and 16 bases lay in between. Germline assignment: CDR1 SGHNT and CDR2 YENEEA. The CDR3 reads CASSYNRDGRYEQYF. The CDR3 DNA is TGTGCCAGCAGCTATAACCGGGACGGGCGCTACGAGCAGTACTTC.

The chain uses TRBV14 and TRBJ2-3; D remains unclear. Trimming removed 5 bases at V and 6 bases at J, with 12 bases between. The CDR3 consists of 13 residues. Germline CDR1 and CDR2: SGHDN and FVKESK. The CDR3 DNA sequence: TGTGCCAGCAGCTTTACCCTTGGGGATACGCAGTATTTT. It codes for CASSFTLGDTQYF.

In nucleotides, the CDR3 is TGTGCCTGGAGCAACCCGGGGGACAGCGGAAACACCATATATTTT. Translated, it gives CAWSNPGDSGNTIYF. This chain uses TRBV30 with TRBJ1-3, with TRBD1 matching 7 bases. J lost 4 bases, V lost 3 bases, and 9 bases had no gene match. CDR1 and CDR2 from the germline V gene are GTSNPN and SVGIG (reference sequence). CDR3 length: 15 amino acids. Full variable domain (remainder filled in from reference TRBV30 and TRBJ1-3): SQTIHQWPATLVQPVGSPLSLECTVEGTSNPNLYWYRQAAGRGLQLLFYSVGIGQISSEVPQNLSASRPQDRQFILSSKKLLLSDSGFYLCAWSNPGDSGNTIYFGEGSWLTVV.

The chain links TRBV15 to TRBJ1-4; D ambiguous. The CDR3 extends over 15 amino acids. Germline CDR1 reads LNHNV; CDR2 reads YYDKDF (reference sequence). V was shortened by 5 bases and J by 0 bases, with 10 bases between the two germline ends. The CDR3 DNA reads TGTGCCACCAGCGTAGAGAGAGCAACTAATGAAAAACTGTTTTTT. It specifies CATSVERATNEKLFF. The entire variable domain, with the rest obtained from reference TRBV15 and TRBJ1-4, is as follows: DAMVIQNPRYQVTQFGKPVTLSCSQTLNHNVMYWYQQKSSQAPKLLFHYYDKDFNNEADTPDNFQSRRPNTSFCFLDIRSPGLGDTAMYLCATSVERATNEKLFFGSGTQLSVL.

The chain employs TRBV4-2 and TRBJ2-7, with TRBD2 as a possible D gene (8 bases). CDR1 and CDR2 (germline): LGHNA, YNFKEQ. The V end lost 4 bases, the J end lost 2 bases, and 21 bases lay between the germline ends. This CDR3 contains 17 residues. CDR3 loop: CASSRGGGRGRPYEQYF. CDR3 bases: TGTGCCAGCAGCCGAGGCGGGGGGAGGGGGCGGCCCTACGAGCAGTACTTC.

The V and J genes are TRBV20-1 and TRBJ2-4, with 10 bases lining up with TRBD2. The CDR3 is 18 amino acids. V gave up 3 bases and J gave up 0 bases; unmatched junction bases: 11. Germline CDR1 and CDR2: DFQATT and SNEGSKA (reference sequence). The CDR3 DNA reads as TGCAGTGCTAGTTTGCCTAGCGGGGGCCCCATAGCCAAAAACATTCAGTACTTC. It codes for CSASLPSGGPIAKNIQYF.

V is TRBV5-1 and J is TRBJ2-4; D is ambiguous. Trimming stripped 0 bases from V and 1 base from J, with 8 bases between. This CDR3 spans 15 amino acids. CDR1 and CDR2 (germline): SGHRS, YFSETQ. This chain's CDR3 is CASSLAFGAKNIQYF. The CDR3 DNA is TGCGCCAGCAGCTTGGCGTTTGGTGCCAAAAACATTCAGTACTTC.

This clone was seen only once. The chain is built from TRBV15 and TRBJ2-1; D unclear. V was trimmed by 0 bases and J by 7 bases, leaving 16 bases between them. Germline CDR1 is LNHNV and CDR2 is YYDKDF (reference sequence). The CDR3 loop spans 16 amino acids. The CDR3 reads CATSRDLAGAWNEQFF. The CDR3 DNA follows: TGTGCCACCAGCAGAGATTTAGCAGGAGCGTGGAATGAGCAGTTCTTC.

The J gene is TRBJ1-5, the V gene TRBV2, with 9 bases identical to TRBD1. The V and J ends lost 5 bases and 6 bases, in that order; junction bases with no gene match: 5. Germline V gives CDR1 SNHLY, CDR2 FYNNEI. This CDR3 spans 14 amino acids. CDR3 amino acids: CASSPTGGGQPQHF. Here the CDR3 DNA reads TGTGCCAGCAGTCCTACAGGGGGCGGTCAGCCCCAGCATTTT.

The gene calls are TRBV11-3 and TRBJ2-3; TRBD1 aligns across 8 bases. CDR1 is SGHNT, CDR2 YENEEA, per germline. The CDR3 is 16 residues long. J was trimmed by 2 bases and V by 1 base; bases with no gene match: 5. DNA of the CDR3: TGTGCCAGCAGCTTAGGGTGGACAGGGCCCACAGATACGCAGTATTTT. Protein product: CASSLGWTGPTDTQYF.